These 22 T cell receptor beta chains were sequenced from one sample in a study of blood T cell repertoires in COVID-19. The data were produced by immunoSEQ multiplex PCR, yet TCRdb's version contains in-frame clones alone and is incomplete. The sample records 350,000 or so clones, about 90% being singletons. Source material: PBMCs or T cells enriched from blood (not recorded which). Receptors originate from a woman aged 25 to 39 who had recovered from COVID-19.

As DNA, the CDR3 is TGTGCCAGCAGCTCCGCAACGGGACAGATAAACATTCAGTACTTC. Protein sequence: CASSSATGQINIQYF. The chain has TRBV5-4 and TRBJ2-4; 7 positions agree with TRBD1. This CDR3 contains 15 residues. Per germline, CDR1 SGHNT and CDR2 YYREEE (reference sequence). Unmatched junction bases numbered 9, after V lost 3 bases and J lost 6 bases.

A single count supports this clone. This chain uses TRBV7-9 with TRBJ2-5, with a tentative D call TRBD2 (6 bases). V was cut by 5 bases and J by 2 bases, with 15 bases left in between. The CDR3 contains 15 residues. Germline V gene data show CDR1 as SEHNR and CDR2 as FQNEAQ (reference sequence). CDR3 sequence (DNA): TGTGCCAGCAGCCTGAAGACTAGTATTCAAGAGACCCAGTACTTC. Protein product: CASSLKTSIQETQYF.

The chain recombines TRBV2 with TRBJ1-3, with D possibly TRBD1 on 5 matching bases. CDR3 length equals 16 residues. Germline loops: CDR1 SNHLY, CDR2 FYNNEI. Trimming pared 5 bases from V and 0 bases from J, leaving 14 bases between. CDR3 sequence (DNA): TGTGCCAGCAGTTTCCGGGGGAAAAGCTCTGGAAACACCATATATTTT. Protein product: CASSFRGKSSGNTIYF. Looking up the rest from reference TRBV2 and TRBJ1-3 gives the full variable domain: EPEVTQTPSHQVTQMGQEVILRCVPISNHLYFYWYRQILGQKVEFLVSFYNNEISEKSEIFDDQFSVERPDGSNFTLKIRSTKLEDSAMYFCASSFRGKSSGNTIYFGEGSWLTVV.

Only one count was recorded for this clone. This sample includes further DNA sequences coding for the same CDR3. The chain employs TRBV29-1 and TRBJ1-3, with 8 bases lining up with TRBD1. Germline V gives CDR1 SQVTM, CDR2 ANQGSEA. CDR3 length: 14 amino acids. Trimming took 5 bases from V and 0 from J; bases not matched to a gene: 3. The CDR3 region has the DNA TGCAGCGTTACGACAGGGGTCTCTGGAAACACCATATATTTT. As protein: CSVTTGVSGNTIYF.

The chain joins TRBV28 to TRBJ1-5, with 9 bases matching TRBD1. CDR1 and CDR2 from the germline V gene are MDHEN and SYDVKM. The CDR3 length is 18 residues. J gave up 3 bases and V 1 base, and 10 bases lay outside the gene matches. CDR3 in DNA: TGTGCCAGCAGTTTATTTAAAGGGACAGGGTGGGTCAATCAGCCCCAGCATTTT. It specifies CASSLFKGTGWVNQPQHF.

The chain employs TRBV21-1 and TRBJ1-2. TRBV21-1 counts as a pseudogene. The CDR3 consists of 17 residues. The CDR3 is CASIILEGRELNYGYTF. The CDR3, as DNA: TGTGCCAGCATCATACTGGAGGGACGCGAGCTCAACTATGGCTACACCTTC.

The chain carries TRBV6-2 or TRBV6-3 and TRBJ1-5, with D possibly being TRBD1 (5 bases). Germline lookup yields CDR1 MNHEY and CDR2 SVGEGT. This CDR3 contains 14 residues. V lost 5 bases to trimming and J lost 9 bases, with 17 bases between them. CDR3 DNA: TGTGCCAGCAGTCCACAGGCCCTAGGTGGGCCCCAGCATTTT. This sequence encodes CASSPQALGGPQHF.

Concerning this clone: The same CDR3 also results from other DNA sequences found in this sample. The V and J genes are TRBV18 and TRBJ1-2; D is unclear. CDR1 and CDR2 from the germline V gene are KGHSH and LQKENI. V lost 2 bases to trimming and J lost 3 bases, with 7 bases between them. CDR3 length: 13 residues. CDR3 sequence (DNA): TGTGCCAGCTCACCATCCGGGGACTATGGCTACACCTTC. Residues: CASSPSGDYGYTF.

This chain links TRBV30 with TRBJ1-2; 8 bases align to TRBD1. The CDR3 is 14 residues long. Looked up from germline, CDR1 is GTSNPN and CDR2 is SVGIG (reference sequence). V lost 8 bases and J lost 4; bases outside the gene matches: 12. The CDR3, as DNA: TGTGCCAGCAAGACAGGGGTAGGAGTCTATGGCTACACCTTC. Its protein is CASKTGVGVYGYTF.

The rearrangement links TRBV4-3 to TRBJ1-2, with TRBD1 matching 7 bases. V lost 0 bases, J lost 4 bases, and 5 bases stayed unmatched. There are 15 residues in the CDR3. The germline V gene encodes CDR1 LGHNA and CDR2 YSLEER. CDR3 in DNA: TGCGCCAGCAGCCAAGAGGCCGGGACAGTCTATGGCTACACCTTC. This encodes CASSQEAGTVYGYTF.

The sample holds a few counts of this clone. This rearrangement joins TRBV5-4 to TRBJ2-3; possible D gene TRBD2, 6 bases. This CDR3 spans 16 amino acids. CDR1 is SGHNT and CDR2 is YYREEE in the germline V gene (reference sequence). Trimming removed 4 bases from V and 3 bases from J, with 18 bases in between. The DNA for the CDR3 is TGTGCCAGCAGCCCTTCCGCGGGGTTCGGGACAGATACGCAGTATTTT. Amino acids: CASSPSAGFGTDTQYF.

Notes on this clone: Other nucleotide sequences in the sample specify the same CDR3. Written as DNA, the CDR3 is TGTGCCAGCAGTTTAGGAGGAGTCAATCAGCCCCAGCATTTT. This codes for CASSLGGVNQPQHF. J is TRBJ1-5 and V is TRBV28; no clear D gene. The V gene lost 2 bases and the J gene lost 3 bases, with 8 bases spanning the gap. This CDR3 has 14 amino acids. Germline V lookup: CDR1 MDHEN, CDR2 SYDVKM.

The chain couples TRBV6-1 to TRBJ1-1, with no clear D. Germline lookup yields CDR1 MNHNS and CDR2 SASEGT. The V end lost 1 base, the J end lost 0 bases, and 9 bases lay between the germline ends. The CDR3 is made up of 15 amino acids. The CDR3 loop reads CASSEGAAMNTEAFF. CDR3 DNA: TGTGCCAGCAGTGAAGGGGCAGCCATGAACACTGAAGCTTTCTTT.

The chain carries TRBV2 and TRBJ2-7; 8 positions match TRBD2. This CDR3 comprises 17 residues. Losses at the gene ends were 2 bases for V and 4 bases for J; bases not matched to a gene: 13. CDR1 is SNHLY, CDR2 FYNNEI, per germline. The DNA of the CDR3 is TGTGCCAGCAGTGAACAGCCCGTGCGGGGGGCGCGGTACGAGCAGTACTTC. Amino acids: CASSEQPVRGARYEQYF. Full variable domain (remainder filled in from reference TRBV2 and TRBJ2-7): EPEVTQTPSHQVTQMGQEVILRCVPISNHLYFYWYRQILGQKVEFLVSFYNNEISEKSEIFDDQFSVERPDGSNFTLKIRSTKLEDSAMYFCASSEQPVRGARYEQYFGPGTRLTVT.

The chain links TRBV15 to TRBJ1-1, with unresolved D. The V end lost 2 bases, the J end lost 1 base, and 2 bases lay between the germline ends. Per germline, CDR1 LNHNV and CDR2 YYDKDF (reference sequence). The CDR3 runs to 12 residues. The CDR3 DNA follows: TGTGCCACCAGCAGACAGAACACTGAAGCTTTCTTT. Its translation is CATSRQNTEAFF.

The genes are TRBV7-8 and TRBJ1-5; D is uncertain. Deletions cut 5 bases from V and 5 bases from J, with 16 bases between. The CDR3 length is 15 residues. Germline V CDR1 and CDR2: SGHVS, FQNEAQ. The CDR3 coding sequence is TGTGCCAGCAGCCCCGCGGGGAAGGTAGATCAGCCCCAGCATTTT. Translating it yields CASSPAGKVDQPQHF.

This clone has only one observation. The CDR3 DNA reads TGTGCCTGGAGCGAGACAGGGGGGACTGAAGCTTTCTTT. This encodes CAWSETGGTEAFF. The gene calls are TRBV30 and TRBJ1-1, with 9 bases that match TRBD1. Trimming at V came to 3 bases and at J to 5 bases, leaving 4 bases not matched to a gene. The CDR3 consists of 13 residues. From germline, CDR1 is GTSNPN and CDR2 SVGIG (reference sequence).

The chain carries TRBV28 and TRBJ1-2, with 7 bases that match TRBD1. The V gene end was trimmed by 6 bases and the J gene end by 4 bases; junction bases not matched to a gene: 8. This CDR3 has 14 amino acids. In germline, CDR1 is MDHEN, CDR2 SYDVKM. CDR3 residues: CASRTDRETYGYTF. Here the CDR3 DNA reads TGTGCCAGCAGGACCGACAGGGAGACCTATGGCTACACCTTC.

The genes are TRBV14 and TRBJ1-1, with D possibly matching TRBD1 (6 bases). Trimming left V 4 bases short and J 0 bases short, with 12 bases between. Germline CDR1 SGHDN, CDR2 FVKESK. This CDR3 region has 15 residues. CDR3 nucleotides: TGTGCCAGCAGCCCATGGACAGACTTGAACACTGAAGCTTTCTTT. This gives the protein CASSPWTDLNTEAFF.

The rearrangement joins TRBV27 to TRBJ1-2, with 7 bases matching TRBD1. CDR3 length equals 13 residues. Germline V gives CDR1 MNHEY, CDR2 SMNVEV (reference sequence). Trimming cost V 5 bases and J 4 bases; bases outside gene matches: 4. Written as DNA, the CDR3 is TGTGCCAGCAGTCGTCCAGGGGGCTATGGCTACACCTTC. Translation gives CASSRPGGYGYTF.

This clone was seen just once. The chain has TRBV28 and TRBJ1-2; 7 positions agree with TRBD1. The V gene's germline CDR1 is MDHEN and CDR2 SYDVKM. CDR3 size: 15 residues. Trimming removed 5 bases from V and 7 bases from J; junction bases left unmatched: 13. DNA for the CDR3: TGTGCCAGCAGTATGGAAGAACAGGGGCATGGTGGCTACACCTTC. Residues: CASSMEEQGHGGYTF.

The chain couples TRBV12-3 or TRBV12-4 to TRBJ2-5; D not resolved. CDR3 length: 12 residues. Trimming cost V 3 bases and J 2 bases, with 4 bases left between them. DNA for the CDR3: TGTGCCAGCAGTTTCCGTCAAGAGACCCAGTACTTC. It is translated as CASSFRQETQYF.